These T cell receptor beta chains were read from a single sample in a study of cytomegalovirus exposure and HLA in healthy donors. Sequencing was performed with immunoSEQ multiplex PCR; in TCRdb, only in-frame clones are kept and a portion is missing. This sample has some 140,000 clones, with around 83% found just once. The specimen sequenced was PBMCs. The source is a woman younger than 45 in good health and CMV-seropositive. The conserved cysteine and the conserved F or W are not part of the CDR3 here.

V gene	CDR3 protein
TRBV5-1	ASSYIQGHEQF
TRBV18	ASSPGKTVNTEAF
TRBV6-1	ASRTSLVNIQY
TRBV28	ASRVGAGGEAF
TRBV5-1	ASSLGYEQY
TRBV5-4	ASRFASGGEAGEQY
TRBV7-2	ASSLRPGLGYNEQF
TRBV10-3	AISPGRASLNNEQF
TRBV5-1	ASSLPGGSLDEQF
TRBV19	ASSIVWTGSQPQH
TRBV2	AFTGDRGEKLF
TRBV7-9	SSSPRQGRQF
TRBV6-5	ASSYREATDTQY
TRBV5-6	ASAFGQGARGYT
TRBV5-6	ASRHPQGAVDEQY
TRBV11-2	ASSRGQANEKLF
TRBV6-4	ASSEAWGDTGELF
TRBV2	ASSRLNTEAF
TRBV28	ASSLAGTGSYEQY
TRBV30	ASTKKGADTEAF
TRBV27	ASSLLAVNRGTEAF
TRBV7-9	ASSLPYRLAGAVDTQY
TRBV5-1	ASSEGGFSGNTIY
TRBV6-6	ASRRTVDGYT
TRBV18	ASSPPTGGGSSYEQY
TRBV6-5	ASLIQGSRTEAF
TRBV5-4	ASSLFGYEQY
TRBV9	ASSPVLAGGRLSSYNEQF
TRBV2	ASSAQGAGEKLF
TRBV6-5	ASSYSRVSNQPQH
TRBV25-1	ASSKTGRNTGELF
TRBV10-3	AISDELGRGPYEQY
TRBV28	ASSGYGTGDTEAF
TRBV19	ASSIKNRVRDTGELF
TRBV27	ASSIAGANVLT
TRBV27	ASILSGTVLTEAF
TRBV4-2	ASSQGDRGRSYGYT
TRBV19	ASRGGRTNEKLF
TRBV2	ASGGLSGRADTQY
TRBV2	ASSLLVQETQY